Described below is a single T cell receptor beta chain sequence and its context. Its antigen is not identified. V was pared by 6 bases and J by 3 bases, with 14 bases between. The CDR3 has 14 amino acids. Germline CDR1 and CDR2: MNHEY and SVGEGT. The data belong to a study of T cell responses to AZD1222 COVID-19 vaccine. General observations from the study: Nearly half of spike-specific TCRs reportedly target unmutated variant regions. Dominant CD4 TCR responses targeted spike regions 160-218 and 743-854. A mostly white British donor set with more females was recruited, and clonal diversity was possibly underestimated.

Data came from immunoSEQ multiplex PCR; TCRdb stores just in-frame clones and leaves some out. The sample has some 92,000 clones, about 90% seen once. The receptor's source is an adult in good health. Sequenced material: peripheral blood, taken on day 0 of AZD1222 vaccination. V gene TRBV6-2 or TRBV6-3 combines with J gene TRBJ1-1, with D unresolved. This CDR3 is CASSKTPSDTEAFF. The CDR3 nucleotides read TGTGCCAGCAGCAAGACCCCGTCGGACACTGAAGCTTTCTTT.